What follows are 11 T cell receptor beta chains derived from one specimen sequenced in a study of CD8 T cells in ankylosing spondylitis. TCRdb re-derived calls from the 5' RACE reads in MiXCR, one entry per CDR3 protein. The data contain roughly 42,000 distinct CDR3 sequences, less than 3.5% of them singletons. Material for sequencing was blood, either unsorted or a sorted T cell fraction (not recorded which). The receptors derive from a male donor with ankylosing spondylitis or in good health (not recorded which).

This clonotype was detected ten times or more. V usage is TRBV21-1 and J usage is TRBJ2-3; the DNA was not used to check the table's D call, TRBD1. TRBV21-1 is annotated as a pseudogene. The length of the CDR3 is 15 residues. The CDR3 here is CASSIGQGGPDTQYF. In DNA form, the CDR3 reads TGTGCCAGCAGCATTGGACAGGGTGGGCCAGATACGCAGTATTTT.

This clonotype was found many times. The V call is TRBV9, the J call TRBJ2-7; TRBD2 is a possible D gene (7 bases). The germline CDR1 and CDR2 sequences are SGDLS and YYNGEE. The CDR3 covers 15 residues. The V gene lost 4 bases and the J gene lost 5 bases, with 19 bases spanning the gap. The DNA of the CDR3 is TGTGCCAGCAGCCCAAGAGGGGGGGCTGGCCACGAGCAGTACTTC. Protein product: CASSPRGGAGHEQYF.

This clonotype was seen at least ten times. The V call is TRBV9, the J call TRBJ2-2; D ambiguous. V lost 2 bases and J lost 6, with 5 bases in between. Per the germline V gene, CDR1 is SGDLS and CDR2 is YYNGEE. The CDR3 contains 12 residues. The CDR3 DNA reads as TGTGCCAGCAGCGTTTTTGCCGGGGAGCTGTTTTTT. This encodes CASSVFAGELFF.

In its sample, this clonotype was seen many times. The rearrangement uses TRBV9 and TRBJ2-2; 8 bases line up with TRBD1. J gave up 5 bases and V 4 bases, and 4 bases lay outside the gene matches. This CDR3 spans 14 amino acids. The germline V gene has CDR1 SGDLS and CDR2 YYNGEE. CDR3: CASSLRQGTGELFF. CDR3 DNA: TGTGCCAGCAGCCTACGACAGGGGACCGGGGAGCTGTTTTTT.

This clonotype was seen ten or more times. J is TRBJ1-6 and V is TRBV9, with TRBD1 as a possible D gene (5 bases). The CDR3 extends over 15 amino acids. Between the trimmed V and J ends, which lost 2 bases and 6 bases, there was a span of 12 bases. Per the germline V gene, CDR1 is SGDLS and CDR2 is YYNGEE. The CDR3 reads CASSVTGRSNSPLHF. The CDR3 DNA reads TGTGCCAGCAGCGTTACAGGCCGCTCTAATTCACCCCTCCACTTT.

This clonotype was counted ten times or more. The chain is built from TRBV9 and TRBJ2-3; TRBD2 is a possible D gene (5 bases). CDR1 and CDR2 from the germline V gene are SGDLS and YYNGEE. V shed 4 bases and J shed 2 bases, with 14 bases lying between them. CDR3 length equals 15 residues. The CDR3 DNA sequence: TGTGCCAGCAGCCTCACGCCTAGCTTCACAGATACGCAGTATTTT. Amino acid sequence: CASSLTPSFTDTQYF.

This clonotype was found many times. This chain joins TRBV9 and TRBJ2-2; D may correspond to TRBD1 or TRBD2 (5 bases each). V was cut by 7 bases and J by 8 bases, with 15 bases left in between. The V gene's germline CDR1 is SGDLS and CDR2 YYNGEE. The length of the CDR3 is 13 residues. The CDR3 loop reads CASRDPRDGELFF. The CDR3, as DNA: TGTGCCAGCCGGGACCCCCGTGATGGGGAGCTGTTTTTT.

This clonotype was found many times. The chain recombines TRBV21-1 with TRBJ2-3; the DNA was not compared with TRBD1, the D call given in the table. TRBV21-1 is given as a pseudogene. The CDR3 is 17 residues long. CDR3 coding DNA: TGTGCCAGCAGCAAAGGGGTAGGGCAGGGTCGCACAGATACGCAGTATTTT. This codes for CASSKGVGQGRTDTQYF.

This clonotype was seen at least ten times. This CDR3 is CASSQSATANTGELFF. In DNA form, the CDR3 reads TGCGCCAGCAGTCAATCGGCGACTGCGAACACCGGGGAGCTGTTTTTT. V is TRBV23-1 and J is TRBJ2-2; D remains unclear. TRBV23-1 has ORF status, its function being uncertain. The length of the CDR3 is 16 residues. V lost 0 bases, J lost 0 bases, and 8 bases lay in between.

This clonotype showed up many times. The CDR3, as DNA: TGTGCCAGCAGCTCAAACTTGGGCTCCTACAATGAGCAGTTCTTC. It specifies CASSSNLGSYNEQFF. V is TRBV9 and J is TRBJ2-1, with unresolved D. Germline CDR1 reads SGDLS; CDR2 reads YYNGEE. Trimming shortened V by 4 bases and J by 0 bases, and 11 bases separated the two germline ends. The CDR3 is 15 amino acids.

By sample share, this clonotype is medium-sized. This chain joins TRBV9 and TRBJ2-1; 9 bases map to TRBD2. Germline CDR1 and CDR2: SGDLS and YYNGEE. The ends lost 0 bases at V and 9 bases at J; junction bases unmatched: 13. This CDR3 contains 17 residues. The CDR3 nucleotides are TGTGCCAGCAGCGTAGAAGGGTCGGCGGGAGGGCGAGCTGAGCAGTTCTTC. Translated, it gives CASSVEGSAGGRAEQFF.